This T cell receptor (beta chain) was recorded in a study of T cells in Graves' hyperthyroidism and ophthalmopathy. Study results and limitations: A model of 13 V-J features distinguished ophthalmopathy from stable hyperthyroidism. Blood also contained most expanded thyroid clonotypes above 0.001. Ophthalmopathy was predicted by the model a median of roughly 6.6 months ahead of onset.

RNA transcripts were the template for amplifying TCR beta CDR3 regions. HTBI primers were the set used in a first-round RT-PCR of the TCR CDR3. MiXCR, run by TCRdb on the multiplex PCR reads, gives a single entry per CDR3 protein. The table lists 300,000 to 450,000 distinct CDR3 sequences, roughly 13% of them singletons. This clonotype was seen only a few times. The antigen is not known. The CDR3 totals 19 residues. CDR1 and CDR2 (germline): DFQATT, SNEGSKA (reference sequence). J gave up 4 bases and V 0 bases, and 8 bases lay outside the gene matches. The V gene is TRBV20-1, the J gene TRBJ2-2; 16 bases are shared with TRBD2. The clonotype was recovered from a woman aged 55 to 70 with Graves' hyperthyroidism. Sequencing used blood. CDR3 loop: CSARDYGTSGRGGTGELFF. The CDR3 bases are TGCAGTGCTAGAGATTACGGGACTAGCGGGAGGGGTGGCACCGGGGAGCTGTTTTTT.